The 24 T cell receptor beta chains below were found in one sample sequenced in a study of early T cells in non-severe SARS-CoV-2 infection. TCRdb reprocessed the 5' RACE reads via MiXCR and lists one record per CDR3 protein. The data contain around 61,000 distinct CDR3 sequences, over 9.5% of them singletons. Sequenced sample: whole blood. The receptors were gathered from an adult who was a healthcare worker with PCR-confirmed SARS-CoV-2 infection or an uninfected control (not recorded which).

V usage is TRBV7-3 and J usage is TRBJ2-2, with D perhaps TRBD2 (5 bases). The CDR3 runs 16 residues. Trimming stripped 0 bases from V and 0 bases from J, with 8 bases between. Germline CDR1 and CDR2: SGHTA and FQGTGA. The CDR3 region is CASSLTPTTNTGELFF. For the CDR3, the DNA is TGTGCCAGCAGCTTAACCCCGACTACGAACACCGGGGAGCTGTTTTTT.

This clonotype was observed many times. The rearrangement uses TRBV4-3 and TRBJ2-7; D is perhaps TRBD2 (5 bases). The V end was cut by 0 bases, the J end by 2 bases, with 11 bases between. Germline V gene data show CDR1 as LGHNA and CDR2 as YSLEER. The length of the CDR3 is 15 residues. In nucleotides, the CDR3 is TGCGCCAGCAGCCAAGAACGGGGTAGGGCCTACGAGCAGTACTTC. Its translation: CASSQERGRAYEQYF.

The table lists this clonotype with many counts. V usage is TRBV2 and J usage is TRBJ1-6; possibly TRBD1 for D (5 bases). This CDR3 spans 12 amino acids. V lost 4 bases and J lost 14, with 12 bases in between. Per the germline V gene, CDR1 is SNHLY and CDR2 is FYNNEI. CDR3 sequence (DNA): TGTGCCAGCAGTGTTGACAGATCCACCCTCCACTTT. This encodes CASSVDRSTLHF.

At least ten counts were recorded for this clonotype. The chain carries TRBV27 and TRBJ1-2, with a weak D call TRBD1 (5 bases). This CDR3 is 13 amino acids long. Trimming pared 4 bases from V and 9 bases from J, leaving 15 bases between. The germline CDR1 and CDR2 sequences are MNHEY and SMNVEV (reference sequence). As DNA, the CDR3 is TGTGCCAGCAGTTCGACGGGACGGCCTAGCTACACCTTC. It translates to CASSSTGRPSYTF.

V gene TRBV12-3 or TRBV12-4 combines with J gene TRBJ2-2; D perhaps matches TRBD1 (5 bases). This CDR3 region has 17 residues. Trimming took off 5 bases at V and 0 bases at J, with 16 bases between the two ends. CDR3 loop: CASSPLDIRANTGELFF. CDR3 nucleotides: TGTGCCAGCAGTCCCTTAGACATCAGGGCGAACACCGGGGAGCTGTTTTTT.

This clonotype was seen a few times. The chain has TRBV5-1 and TRBJ2-1; TRBD2 is a possible D gene (6 bases). This CDR3 is 15 amino acids long. The germline V gene encodes CDR1 SGHRS and CDR2 YFSETQ. Trimming removed 4 bases from V and 0 bases from J, with 11 bases in between. The CDR3 DNA follows: TGCGCCAGCAGCCCTGCCGGGAGCTCCTACAATGAGCAGTTCTTC. The encoded protein is CASSPAGSSYNEQFF.

This clonotype was seen repeatedly, ten times or more. The chain's CDR3 is CASSETSTDTQYF. The CDR3, as DNA: TGTGCCAGTAGTGAGACTAGCACAGATACGCAGTATTTT. The chain links TRBV19 to TRBJ2-3, with D unclear. The ends were cut back, 5 bases at V and 0 bases at J, with 6 bases in the middle. The CDR3 has 13 amino acids. Germline V lookup: CDR1 LNHDA, CDR2 SQIVND (reference sequence).

This clonotype was seen repeatedly, ten times or more. The V call is TRBV3-1, the J call TRBJ2-2; D remains unclear. The CDR3 extends over 15 amino acids. Trimming took 3 bases from V and 6 from J, leaving 14 bases between them. Germline CDR1 LGHDT, CDR2 YNNKEL (reference sequence). The CDR3 DNA reads as TGTGCCAGCAGCCATTGGAGTATAAAAGCCGGGGAGCTGTTTTTT. It specifies CASSHWSIKAGELFF.

This clonotype appeared a few times. V gene TRBV29-1 combines with J gene TRBJ2-3, with D perhaps matching TRBD1 or TRBD2 (6 bases each). The length of the CDR3 is 16 residues. Germline V gives CDR1 SQVTM, CDR2 ANQGSEA. Trimming left V 8 bases short and J 3 bases short, with 24 bases between. CDR3 in DNA: TGCAGCTCATACCGGGGGCAGCCTAGGGGTACAGATACGCAGTATTTT. Residues: CSSYRGQPRGTDTQYF.

This chain links TRBV9 with TRBJ2-1; no reliable D call. The CDR3 totals 14 residues. Trimming took off 0 bases at V and 9 bases at J, with 13 bases between the two ends. Germline loops: CDR1 SGDLS, CDR2 YYNGEE. CDR3 in amino acids: CASSVDQNGREQFF. CDR3 in DNA: TGTGCCAGCAGCGTAGACCAAAATGGTCGTGAGCAGTTCTTC.

This clonotype was counted a few times. J is TRBJ1-2 and V is TRBV19; the match to TRBD1 covers 10 bases. The CDR3 contains 14 residues. With 8 bases clipped from V and 4 bases from J, the junction kept 7 bases outside the gene matches. The germline CDR1 and CDR2 sequences are LNHDA and SQIVND (reference sequence). This CDR3 is CASFRTGGTYGYTF. DNA for the CDR3: TGTGCCAGTTTCCGGACAGGGGGGACCTATGGCTACACCTTC. Full variable domain (remainder filled in from reference TRBV19 and TRBJ1-2): DGGITQSPKYLFRKEGQNVTLSCEQNLNHDAMYWYRQDPGQGLRLIYYSQIVNDFQKGDIAEGYSVSREKKESFPLTVTSAQKNPTAFYLCASFRTGGTYGYTFGSGTRLTVV.

Only a few counts were recorded for this clonotype. The gene calls are TRBV3-1 and TRBJ2-7; 10 positions match TRBD2. The CDR3 consists of 14 residues. Per germline, CDR1 LGHDT and CDR2 YNNKEL (reference sequence). V shed 1 base, J shed 7 bases, and the junction held 4 bases outside the gene matches. The CDR3 region is CASSQVAGGKEQYF. CDR3 bases: TGTGCCAGCAGCCAAGTAGCGGGAGGTAAAGAGCAGTACTTC.

This clonotype has at least ten counts. The chain recombines TRBV5-5 with TRBJ1-1; no definite D call. In germline, CDR1 is SGHKS, CDR2 YYEKEE (reference sequence). The CDR3 is 15 residues long. V gave up 3 bases and J gave up 1 base, with 13 bases separating them. The CDR3 region is CASSSSNGRNTEAFF. CDR3 bases: TGTGCCAGCAGCTCTTCGAACGGGAGGAACACTGAAGCTTTCTTT. Full variable domain (outside the CDR3, taken from reference TRBV5-5 and TRBJ1-1): DAGVTQSPTHLIKTRGQQVTLRCSPISGHKSVSWYQQVLGQGPQFIFQYYEKEERGRGNFPDRFSARQFPNYSSELNVNALLLGDSALYLCASSSSNGRNTEAFFGQGTRLTVV.

This clonotype was counted many times. The chain links TRBV20-1 to TRBJ1-2; D is possibly TRBD1 (6 bases). V was shortened by 6 bases and J by 2 bases, with 22 bases between the two germline ends. This CDR3 contains 16 residues. Germline CDR1 reads DFQATT; CDR2 reads SNEGSKA (reference sequence). The CDR3 is CSAPNGRGGINYGYTF. The CDR3 nucleotides are TGCAGTGCCCCCAACGGCAGGGGTGGGATCAACTATGGCTACACCTTC.

Many counts were recorded for this clonotype. The CDR3 spells CASIGGATADTQYF. The DNA of the CDR3 is TGTGCCAGCATTGGCGGGGCTACGGCAGATACGCAGTATTTT. The chain couples TRBV19 to TRBJ2-3; tentative D call: TRBD2 (6 bases). Germline V gene data show CDR1 as LNHDA and CDR2 as SQIVND (reference sequence). The V and J ends lost 9 bases and 4 bases respectively, with 17 bases between them. The CDR3 contains 14 residues.

This clonotype was counted many times. The chain couples TRBV12-3 or TRBV12-4 to TRBJ2-4, with D perhaps matching TRBD1 (6 bases). This CDR3 contains 14 residues. Trimming shortened V by 6 bases and J by 4 bases, and 13 bases separated the two germline ends. As DNA, the CDR3 is TGTGCCAGCAGCTGGGGAGACAGGAAAAACATTCAGTACTTC. Residues: CASSWGDRKNIQYF.

Many counts were recorded for this clonotype. This chain links TRBV18 with TRBJ1-3; D unclear. Germline lookup yields CDR1 KGHSH and CDR2 LQKENI. V dropped 4 bases and J dropped 0 bases, with 10 bases sitting between them. The CDR3 sequence is 15 residues long. CDR3 protein: CASSHVRSSGNTIYF. CDR3 bases: TGTGCCAGCTCACACGTCAGGAGCTCTGGAAACACCATATATTTT.

This clonotype was found a few times. CDR3 residues: CSASGTGANGSTDTQYF. DNA of the CDR3: TGCAGTGCTAGTGGCACCGGGGCAAACGGAAGCACAGATACGCAGTATTTT. The chain joins TRBV20-1 to TRBJ2-3; possibly TRBD1 or TRBD2 for D (5 bases each). CDR1 is DFQATT and CDR2 is SNEGSKA in the germline V gene (reference sequence). Trimming took off 3 bases at V and 0 bases at J, with 19 bases between the two ends. The CDR3 has 17 residues.

This clonotype was counted at least ten times. The chain joins TRBV20-1 to TRBJ1-1; D is unclear. Germline assignment: CDR1 DFQATT and CDR2 SNEGSKA (reference sequence). V lost 4 bases, J lost 4 bases, and 13 bases lay in between. The CDR3 covers 13 residues. This CDR3 reads CSATGLVGTEAFF. The CDR3, as DNA: TGCAGTGCTACGGGGTTGGTCGGCACTGAAGCTTTCTTT.

This clonotype has a handful of counts. This chain joins TRBV29-1 and TRBJ2-3, with D hard to call. This CDR3 has 11 residues. The germline V gene encodes CDR1 SQVTM and CDR2 ANQGSEA. CDR3 residues: CRVKEPDTQYF. The CDR3 DNA is TGCCGAGTCAAGGAACCAGATACGCAGTATTTT.

This clonotype was counted many times. The chain carries TRBV16 and TRBJ1-1; TRBD1 matches at 7 bases. The junction had 6 bases not matched to a gene; V was cut back by 2 bases and J by 3 bases. The CDR3 has 15 residues. The germline CDR1 and CDR2 sequences are KGHSY and FQNENV. CDR3: CASSQRGQGDTEAFF. The CDR3, as DNA: TGTGCCAGCAGCCAAAGGGGGCAGGGGGACACTGAAGCTTTCTTT.

J is TRBJ1-2 and V is TRBV5-6; D may be TRBD1 (6 bases). The CDR3 spans 17 residues. The V and J ends lost 0 bases and 0 bases respectively, with 15 bases between them. Germline values: CDR1 SGHDT, CDR2 YYEEEE. The CDR3 region is CASSLEQGSLTNYGYTF. CDR3 nucleotides: TGTGCCAGCAGCTTGGAACAGGGATCCCTTACTAACTATGGCTACACCTTC.

The CDR3 coding sequence is TGTGCCAGCAGTGAAAGCGGGGGTCCTCCTAATCAGCCCCAGCATTTT. Its translation: CASSESGGPPNQPQHF. The chain has TRBV6-1 and TRBJ1-5, with D perhaps matching TRBD1 (5 bases). V gave up 2 bases and J gave up 4 bases, with 15 bases separating them. Germline V gene data show CDR1 as MNHNS and CDR2 as SASEGT. There are 16 residues in the CDR3.

This clonotype was found many times. The chain has TRBV12-3 or TRBV12-4 and TRBJ2-1; 15 bases line up with TRBD2. The J segment lost 4 bases and the V segment lost 6 bases, leaving 7 bases of the junction unmatched. The length of the CDR3 is 17 residues. The CDR3 DNA reads as TGTGCCAGCAGCTTGGGACTAGCGGGAGGAATGTACAATGAGCAGTTCTTC. This gives the protein CASSLGLAGGMYNEQFF.